One sample yielded the 6 T cell receptor beta chains listed below, sequenced in a study of OX40 agonist ivuxolimab in advanced cancers. Clones were sequenced by immunoSEQ multiplex PCR, and TCRdb holds only the in-frame ones, with some missing. The top ten hold roughly 0.66% of the sample, which has about 110,000 clones, approximately 90% seen once. This material consisted of CD4+ or CD8+ T cells sorted from blood, taken in a trial of the OX40 agonist ivuxolimab. All receptors derive from an adult with an advanced solid tumor such as melanoma, head and neck, liver or kidney cancer.

In its sample, this clone was seen once. The genes are TRBV19 and TRBJ1-5; 7 bases are shared with TRBD1. V dropped 7 bases and J dropped 5; count of bases not matched to a gene: 14. This CDR3 is 16 amino acids long. In germline, CDR1 is LNHDA, CDR2 SQIVND (reference sequence). CDR3 nucleotides: TGTGCCAGTATAGGAATCCGACAGGGCCGAGATCAGCCCCAGCATTTT. Translating it yields CASIGIRQGRDQPQHF.

The chain uses TRBV9 and TRBJ2-7; 8 bases are a match to TRBD1. Germline values: CDR1 SGDLS, CDR2 YYNGEE. V was pared by 0 bases and J by 4 bases, with 12 bases of the junction left unmatched. The CDR3 contains 17 residues. The chain's CDR3 is CASSVAPYGQGKYEQYF. The CDR3 DNA sequence: TGTGCCAGCAGCGTAGCTCCATACGGACAGGGAAAGTACGAGCAGTACTTC.

Here the CDR3 reads CASSLGGAGINSPLHF. DNA for the CDR3: TGTGCCAGCAGCTTAGGAGGGGCAGGCATTAATTCACCCCTCCACTTT. The rearrangement uses TRBV11-2 and TRBJ1-6, with D perhaps TRBD1 (5 bases). Germline lookup yields CDR1 SGHAT and CDR2 FQNNGV. The CDR3 runs to 16 residues. V was trimmed by 1 base and J by 6 bases, leaving 13 bases between them.

The J gene is TRBJ2-7, the V gene TRBV11-3, with 8 bases lining up with TRBD2. The trim removed 4 bases at V and 4 bases at J, leaving 6 bases unmatched. This CDR3 is 14 amino acids long. Germline-derived CDR1 and CDR2 are SGHNT and YENEEA. The CDR3 loop is CASSSGGRNYEQYF. DNA for the CDR3: TGTGCCAGCAGCTCAGGCGGGAGGAATTACGAGCAGTACTTC.

V gene TRBV6-4 combines with J gene TRBJ2-5; tentatively, D is TRBD1 (6 bases). The CDR3 covers 17 residues. From germline, CDR1 is MRHNA and CDR2 SNTAGT. V was pared by 0 bases and J by 0 bases, with 14 bases between. The CDR3 DNA reads TGTGCCAGCAGTGACTCGGAAAGGTGGGACAACCAAGAGACCCAGTACTTC. It encodes CASSDSERWDNQETQYF.

This clone occurred once. The chain carries TRBV10-3 and TRBJ1-1; 9 bases line up with TRBD1. Germline lookup yields CDR1 ENHRY and CDR2 SYGVKD. V gave up 9 bases and J gave up 3 bases; unmatched junction bases: 8. The CDR3 extends over 14 amino acids. In DNA form, the CDR3 reads TGTGCCATTGGGACAGGGCTTGGGGACACTGAAGCTTTCTTT. Amino acid sequence: CAIGTGLGDTEAFF.